Listed below are T cell receptor beta chains from one sample, sequenced in a study of blood T cell repertoires in COVID-19. Measured with immunoSEQ multiplex PCR; TCRdb has only the in-frame clones, and not every one. The table records under 350,000 clones, roughly 89% of them present only once. Material: PBMCs or T cells enriched from blood (not recorded which). The receptors stem from a woman in her thirties or forties who had recovered from COVID-19. Each CDR3 is given with its conserved first and last residue. A D gene is named only where the DNA matches it firmly. Expanded clones are given a class, and other clones once, few, many or no size at all.

V gene	D gene	J gene	clone size	CDR3 protein	CDR3 DNA
TRBV2	-	TRBJ1-5	once	CASKPDRTNQPQHF	TGTGCCAGCAAACCCGACAGGACCAATCAGCCCCAGCATTTT
TRBV13	-	TRBJ1-2	-	CASSLWRSAIGYTF	TGTGCCAGCAGCTTATGGCGGAGTGCCATTGGCTACACCTTC
TRBV21-1	-	TRBJ1-5	-	CASSNVGTSQPQHF	TGTGCCAGCAGCAACGTTGGGACATCTCAGCCCCAGCATTTT
TRBV20-1	-	TRBJ1-2	-	CSVFPYYGYTF	TGCAGTGTTTTTCCCTACTATGGCTACACCTTC
TRBV7-9	-	TRBJ1-4	-	CASSPRATNEKLFF	TGTGCCAGCAGTCCCAGGGCAACTAATGAAAAACTGTTTTTT
TRBV30	-	TRBJ2-1	-	CAWTKINEQFF	TGTGCCTGGACAAAAATCAATGAGCAGTTCTTC
TRBV28	-	TRBJ1-3	-	CASSPYPSSGNTIYF	TGTGCCAGCAGCCCTTATCCGTCCTCTGGAAACACCATATATTTT
TRBV5-1	-	TRBJ1-1	few	CASRRGSNTEAFF	TGCGCCAGCCGGAGAGGGTCGAACACTGAAGCTTTCTTT
TRBV30	TRBD1	TRBJ1-2	-	CATSRQGDYGYTF	TGTGCCACCTCCCGACAGGGTGACTATGGCTACACCTTC
TRBV10-2	TRBD1	TRBJ1-2	-	CASTSDRAWYGYTF	TGCGCCAGCACCTCGGACAGGGCCTGGTATGGCTACACCTTC
TRBV7-2	-	TRBJ2-3	-	CASSLSSPTDTQYF	TGTGCCAGCAGCTTATCCTCCCCCACAGATACGCAGTATTTT
TRBV27	TRBD2	TRBJ2-7	-	CASSLREGYEQYF	TGTGCCAGCAGCCTGCGGGAGGGCTACGAGCAGTACTTC
TRBV15	-	TRBJ1-4	-	CATSRELNEKLFF	TGTGCCACCAGCAGAGAGCTAAATGAAAAACTGTTTTTT
TRBV6-5	TRBD1	TRBJ1-2	-	CASSYSGDRGPGYTF	TGTGCCAGCAGTTACTCTGGAGACAGGGGTCCTGGCTACACCTTC
TRBV7-3	TRBD2	TRBJ2-2	-	CASSLKGLQAGVITGELFF	TGTGCCAGCAGCTTAAAAGGCCTACAAGCGGGAGTTATCACCGGGGAGCTGTTTTTT
TRBV6-6	-	TRBJ2-7	-	CASSSLVGEQYF	TGTGCCAGCAGTTCCTTAGTTGGCGAGCAGTACTTC
TRBV19	TRBD1	TRBJ1-4	-	CASSLRTGRREKLFF	TGTGCCAGTAGTCTTAGGACAGGGAGGCGTGAAAAACTGTTTTTT
TRBV19	TRBD1	TRBJ1-6	-	CASRAGQGMANSPLHF	TGTGCCAGTAGAGCGGGACAGGGGATGGCTAATTCACCCCTCCACTTT
TRBV19	-	TRBJ2-3	once	CASSIARSDWTDTQYF	TGTGCCAGTAGTATAGCCCGATCGGACTGGACAGATACGCAGTATTTT
TRBV7-6	-	TRBJ2-7	-	CASSLVEDSYEQYF	TGTGCCAGCAGCTTAGTGGAGGACTCCTACGAGCAGTACTTC
TRBV12-3/TRBV12-4	-	TRBJ1-1	-	CASSFDRNTEAFF	TGTGCCAGCAGTTTCGACAGGAACACTGAAGCTTTCTTT
TRBV7-9	-	TRBJ2-2	-	CASSLGLDTGELFF	TGTGCCAGCAGCTTAGGGTTAGACACCGGGGAGCTGTTTTTT
TRBV5-1	-	TRBJ2-3	-	CASSLDAGFPDTQYF	TGCGCCAGCAGCTTGGATGCGGGGTTCCCAGATACGCAGTATTTT
TRBV7-9	-	TRBJ2-1	-	CASSLRTLGEQFF	TGTGCCAGCAGCTTACGAACTCTCGGTGAGCAGTTCTTC
TRBV2	-	TRBJ2-7	-	CASSDRGPDEQYF	TGTGCCAGCAGTGACAGGGGCCCGGACGAGCAGTACTTC
TRBV27	TRBD1	TRBJ1-1	few	CASSFLGQGSAEAFF	TGTGCCAGCAGTTTCCTGGGACAGGGTAGCGCTGAAGCTTTCTTT
TRBV3-1/TRBV3-2	-	TRBJ1-5	-	CASSAPGTNQPQHF	TGTGCCAGCAGCGCCCCAGGTACCAATCAGCCCCAGCATTTT
TRBV5-1	TRBD1	TRBJ2-1	few	CASSLVGTVYNEQFF	TGCGCCAGCAGCTTGGTTGGGACAGTTTACAATGAGCAGTTCTTC
TRBV19	TRBD1	TRBJ1-2	-	CASRRQGNYGYTF	TGTGCCAGTAGACGACAGGGTAACTATGGCTACACCTTC
TRBV7-9	TRBD1	TRBJ1-4	-	CASSLATAGGEKLFF	TGTGCCAGCAGCTTAGCGACGGCAGGGGGGGAAAAACTGTTTTTT
TRBV14	-	TRBJ2-5	-	CASSHATGRKETQYF	TGTGCCAGCAGCCACGCCACAGGGCGGAAAGAGACCCAGTACTTC
TRBV19	TRBD1	TRBJ1-2	-	CASETTGETYGYTF	TGTGCCAGTGAGACGACAGGGGAGACCTATGGCTACACCTTC
TRBV21-1	-	TRBJ1-1	once	CASSKVLDISAFF	TGTGCCAGCAGCAAAGTCCTGGACATTTCGGCTTTCTTT
TRBV27	TRBD2	TRBJ2-1	-	CASSSRNSGGWLNEQFF	TGTGCCAGCAGTTCCCGAAATAGCGGGGGGTGGTTAAATGAGCAGTTCTTC
TRBV27	-	TRBJ2-7	once	CASSSMGGAFEQYF	TGTGCCAGCAGTTCAATGGGGGGTGCCTTTGAGCAGTACTTC
TRBV19	-	TRBJ2-1	-	CASEAYNEQFF	TGTGCCAGTGAGGCCTACAATGAGCAGTTCTTC
TRBV4-1	-	TRBJ1-5	-	CASSQDGTQTQHF	TGCGCCAGCAGCCAAGACGGGACACAGACCCAGCATTTT
TRBV13	-	TRBJ1-1	-	CASSLGPGSLNTEAFF	TGTGCCAGCAGCTTAGGGCCAGGAAGCTTGAACACTGAAGCTTTCTTT
TRBV5-1	TRBD1	TRBJ2-7	-	CASSLSGQGNQQYF	TGCGCCAGCAGCTTGTCGGGACAGGGAAATCAGCAGTACTTC
TRBV7-2	TRBD1	TRBJ2-6	-	CASSAQTGLGANVLTF	TGTGCCAGCAGCGCACAGACAGGGTTAGGGGCCAACGTCCTGACTTTC
TRBV25-1	-	TRBJ1-2	-	CASRHLFYGYTF	TGTGCCAGCAGACACCTTTTCTATGGCTACACCTTC
TRBV11-3	-	TRBJ2-3	-	CASSFGGPEGGDTQYF	TGTGCCAGCAGCTTCGGAGGGCCAGAGGGTGGAGATACGCAGTATTTT
TRBV5-1	-	TRBJ1-1	-	CASSLVAGPTEAFF	TGCGCCAGCAGCTTGGTTGCAGGGCCCACTGAAGCTTTCTTT
TRBV6-5	-	TRBJ1-3	-	CASSSPRGSGNTIYF	TGTGCCAGCAGTTCGCCCAGGGGCTCTGGAAACACCATATATTTT
TRBV6-5	-	TRBJ1-2	-	CASREHANYGYTF	TGTGCCAGCAGAGAGCACGCTAACTATGGCTACACCTTC
TRBV6-5	-	TRBJ2-7	-	CASSYSKADRGTEQYF	TGTGCCAGCAGTTACTCCAAGGCGGACAGAGGTACCGAGCAGTACTTC
TRBV2	-	TRBJ1-1	-	CASSLQTGLNTEAFF	TGTGCCAGCAGTCTGCAGACAGGCCTAAACACTGAAGCTTTCTTT
TRBV7-2	-	TRBJ1-3	-	CASSLVGTSGSGNTIYF	TGTGCCAGCAGCTTAGTTGGGACAAGCGGCTCTGGAAACACCATATATTTT
TRBV27	-	TRBJ1-1	-	CASHFVPGNPNTEAFF	TGTGCCAGCCATTTCGTGCCAGGGAACCCCAACACTGAAGCTTTCTTT
TRBV14	-	TRBJ1-6	few	CASSQDISSPLHF	TGTGCCAGCAGCCAAGATATCTCTTCACCCCTCCACTTT
TRBV5-5	-	TRBJ1-2	-	CASSLKTYNYGYTF	TGTGCCAGCAGCCTAAAGACATATAACTATGGCTACACCTTC